The 16 T cell receptor beta chains below all came from one sample that was sequenced in a study of cytomegalovirus exposure and HLA in healthy donors. PCR used 60 Vbeta primers and 13 Jbeta primers. Assay: immunoSEQ multiplex PCR; the TCRdb copy retains only in-frame clones and omits some. The sample has 120,000 to 150,000 clones; around 80% are singletons. The specimen sequenced was PBMCs. The receptors derive from a man aged 35 to 55 in good health and CMV-seropositive.

CDR3 nucleotide sequence: TGTGCCAGCAGCCCATCCGGGACTAGCGGGACGGGCGGGGAGCTGTTTTTT. It yields the protein CASSPSGTSGTGGELFF. V and J are TRBV7-3 and TRBJ2-2; 13 nucleotides line up with TRBD2. The V gene end was trimmed by 5 bases and the J gene end by 7 bases; junction bases not matched to a gene: 10. This CDR3 spans 17 amino acids. Per the germline V gene, CDR1 is SGHTA and CDR2 is FQGTGA.

The sample holds a few counts of this clone. V usage is TRBV10-3 and J usage is TRBJ2-7; tentatively, D is TRBD1 (5 bases). Germline assignment: CDR1 ENHRY and CDR2 SYGVKD. With 1 base removed from V and 3 bases from J, the gap between germline ends came to 16 bases. This CDR3 is built from 16 residues. CDR3 residues: CAISEWPRGHHYEQYF. In DNA form, the CDR3 reads TGTGCCATCAGTGAGTGGCCCCGAGGACACCACTACGAGCAGTACTTC.

The chain links TRBV4-1 to TRBJ1-1, with D possibly matching TRBD1 (6 bases). Trimming left V 3 bases short and J 4 bases short, with 18 bases between. There are 16 residues in the CDR3. Looked up from germline, CDR1 is MGHRA and CDR2 is YSYEKL. In DNA, the CDR3 is TGCGCCAGCAGCCAGTCCCCGGCAGGGGCGGTCACTGAAGCTTTCTTT. It codes for CASSQSPAGAVTEAFF.

This clone was seen more than once but under ten times. This chain joins TRBV19 and TRBJ1-5, with D hard to call. Trimming took off 5 bases at V and 3 bases at J, with 8 bases between the two ends. The CDR3 spans 13 residues. Germline CDR1 reads LNHDA; CDR2 reads SQIVND (reference sequence). CDR3 in amino acids: CASSWRVNQPQHF. For the CDR3, the DNA is TGTGCCAGTAGTTGGCGGGTCAATCAGCCCCAGCATTTT.

The chain has TRBV5-5 and TRBJ2-7; TRBD1 aligns across 9 bases. Germline V gene data show CDR1 as SGHKS and CDR2 as YYEKEE (reference sequence). The junction had 8 bases not matched to a gene; V was cut back by 3 bases and J by 7 bases. CDR3 length: 14 amino acids. The DNA for the CDR3 is TGTGCCAGCAGCTCACCGGACAGGGGCAGAGAGCAGTACTTC. It codes for CASSSPDRGREQYF.

The chain recombines TRBV7-9 with TRBJ2-5, with D possibly matching TRBD1 (5 bases). The CDR3 has 15 residues. Trimming stripped 4 bases from V and 3 bases from J, with 15 bases between. The germline gives CDR1 SEHNR, CDR2 FQNEAQ (reference sequence). In DNA, the CDR3 is TGTGCCAGCAGCTCCACAGGCCGAGCAAAAGAGACCCAGTACTTC. Residues: CASSSTGRAKETQYF.

This clone was counted once. The rearrangement uses TRBV28 and TRBJ1-1; no firm D call. This CDR3 is 14 amino acids long. Germline CDR1 reads MDHEN; CDR2 reads SYDVKM. V dropped 10 bases and J dropped 1 base, with 16 bases sitting between them. CDR3 sequence: CATGSEVENTEAFF. DNA for the CDR3: TGTGCCACCGGTTCCGAGGTTGAGAACACTGAAGCTTTCTTT.

CDR3 coding DNA: TGTGCCAGCAGCCCGAACCCGGGACTTGAGGCGTGGTTCTTC. Translating it yields CASSPNPGLEAWFF. The J gene is TRBJ2-1, the V gene TRBV7-6, with D possibly matching TRBD2 (6 bases). The germline V and J ends were trimmed by 5 bases and 15 bases, with 23 bases remaining between them. This CDR3 is built from 14 residues. Germline CDR1 and CDR2: SGHVS and FNYEAQ. The full variable domain, with the rest looked up from reference TRBV7-6 and TRBJ2-1, is GAGVSQSPRYKVTKRGQDVALRCDPISGHVSLYWYRQALGQGPEFLTYFNYEAQQDKSGLPNDRFSAERPEGSISTLTIQRTEQRDSAMYRCASSPNPGLEAWFFGPGTRLTVL.

The CDR3 nucleotides read TGTGCCATCAGAATGACCCGGGACAGACCCTACGAGCAGTACTTC. This translates into CAIRMTRDRPYEQYF. The chain employs TRBV10-3 and TRBJ2-7; 7 bases are a match to TRBD1. Germline loops: CDR1 ENHRY, CDR2 SYGVKD. The CDR3 runs to 15 residues. Trimming cost V 6 bases and J 2 bases; bases outside gene matches: 10.

A few counts support this clone. The rearrangement uses TRBV7-9 and TRBJ2-7; D remains unclear. The V end lost 1 base, the J end lost 4 bases, and 5 bases lay between the germline ends. Germline CDR1 and CDR2: SEHNR and FQNEAQ (reference sequence). The CDR3 covers 12 residues. The CDR3 loop is CASSLESYEQYF. The CDR3 bases are TGTGCCAGCAGCTTAGAATCATACGAGCAGTACTTC.

The rearrangement links TRBV19 to TRBJ2-3; TRBD2 aligns across 11 bases. CDR1 is LNHDA, CDR2 SQIVND, per germline (reference sequence). J gave up 0 bases and V 4 bases, and 9 bases lay outside the gene matches. The CDR3 contains 18 residues. The DNA of the CDR3 is TGTGCCAGTAGTAGACTCACGGGACTAGCGGCTAGCACAGATACGCAGTATTTT. This codes for CASSRLTGLAASTDTQYF.

The rearrangement uses TRBV7-2 and TRBJ2-5; 10 nucleotides line up with TRBD2. The CDR3 consists of 16 residues. The trim removed 1 base at V and 5 bases at J, leaving 7 bases unmatched. From germline, CDR1 is SGHTA and CDR2 FQGNSA. Here the CDR3 reads CASSLGSGRSGETQYF. The CDR3 DNA reads as TGTGCCAGCAGCTTAGGTAGCGGGAGGAGTGGGGAGACCCAGTACTTC.

The chain has TRBV28 and TRBJ2-7, with 11 bases fitting TRBD2. CDR1 is MDHEN, CDR2 SYDVKM, per germline. This CDR3 has 16 amino acids. J lost 4 bases, V lost 5 bases, and 10 bases had no gene match. The CDR3 protein is CASSTPSSGRRYEQYF. In nucleotides, the CDR3 is TGTGCCAGCAGTACCCCCTCTAGCGGGAGGAGGTACGAGCAGTACTTC.

V is TRBV29-1 and J is TRBJ2-3; D call uncertain. CDR1 and CDR2 from the germline V gene are SQVTM and ANQGSEA. The CDR3 loop spans 12 amino acids. Trimming cost V 6 bases and J 1 base, with 8 bases left between them. CDR3 sequence: CSVESGTDTQYF. In DNA form, the CDR3 reads TGCAGCGTCGAATCGGGCACAGATACGCAGTATTTT.

This clone occurred once. This CDR3 is CASSLLGSKDYEQYF. In nucleotides, the CDR3 is TGTGCCAGCAGTTTATTGGGGAGCAAAGACTACGAGCAGTACTTC. The chain joins TRBV27 to TRBJ2-7, with D perhaps TRBD2 (5 bases). Germline V gene lookup returns CDR1 MNHEY and CDR2 SMNVEV (reference sequence). With 1 base removed from V and 3 bases from J, the gap between germline ends came to 13 bases. The CDR3 is made up of 15 amino acids.

The rearrangement uses TRBV5-1 and TRBJ1-4; D is uncertain. Germline V gene sequence: CDR1 SGHRS, CDR2 YFSETQ. The CDR3 has 15 amino acids. Deletions cut 1 base from V and 3 bases from J, with 10 bases between. This CDR3 is CASSLIGRANEKLFF. The CDR3, as DNA: TGCGCCAGCAGCTTGATCGGGAGAGCTAATGAAAAACTGTTTTTT.